A selection of T cell receptor beta chains follows, all from one sample in a study of blood T cell repertoires in COVID-19. Clones were read by immunoSEQ multiplex PCR, and TCRdb kept only the in-frame ones, dropping some. This repertoire shows about 190,000 clones, around 83% found once; its top ten account for about 6%. The sequencing sample was made of peripheral blood. These receptors came from a woman between 40 and 50 years old with acute or convalescent COVID-19. Each CDR3 is given with its conserved first and last residue. The order of the fields is clone size, CDR3 length, D gene, V gene, J gene, CDR3 DNA, CDR3 protein. D genes are given only for firm matches. Clone size is not always given. Where it is, it says once, few, many or a class for expanded clones.

clone size: NA
CDR3 length: 16
D gene: NA
V gene: TRBV24-1
J gene: TRBJ2-5
CDR3 DNA: TGTGCCACCAGTGACCCTGGGGCGGGGAACCAAGAGACCCAGTACTTC
CDR3 protein: CATSDPGAGNQETQYF

clone size: few
CDR3 length: 15
D gene: TRBD2
V gene: TRBV29-1
J gene: TRBJ2-7
CDR3 DNA: TGCAGCGTCTATGAACTAGCGGGGGGAACCTACGAGCAGTACTTC
CDR3 protein: CSVYELAGGTYEQYF

clone size: many
CDR3 length: 15
D gene: NA
V gene: TRBV16
J gene: TRBJ1-5
CDR3 DNA: TGTGCCAGCAGCCAATTTTTTTCGAATAGTCAGCCCCAGCATTTT
CDR3 protein: CASSQFFSNSQPQHF

clone size: NA
CDR3 length: 12
D gene: NA
V gene: TRBV12-3/TRBV12-4
J gene: TRBJ2-3
CDR3 DNA: TGTGCCAGCAGTTTAACGCGGGCCACGCAGTATTTT
CDR3 protein: CASSLTRATQYF

clone size: NA
CDR3 length: 12
D gene: NA
V gene: TRBV10-3
J gene: TRBJ2-1
CDR3 DNA: TGTGCCATCAGTGAAAAGCGGGATGAGCAGTTCTTC
CDR3 protein: CAISEKRDEQFF

clone size: NA
CDR3 length: 17
D gene: NA
V gene: TRBV7-2
J gene: TRBJ2-3
CDR3 DNA: TGTGCCAGCAGTCCCCAGGATAGGGGGGGTAGCACAGATACGCAGTATTTT
CDR3 protein: CASSPQDRGGSTDTQYF

clone size: NA
CDR3 length: 14
D gene: NA
V gene: TRBV11-2
J gene: TRBJ1-1
CDR3 DNA: TGTGCCAGCAGCTCCCGCGGGATACTAACTGAAGCTTTCTTT
CDR3 protein: CASSSRGILTEAFF

clone size: NA
CDR3 length: 16
D gene: TRBD1
V gene: TRBV28
J gene: TRBJ1-2
CDR3 DNA: TGTGCCAGCAGTTTATTCCAACAGGGGGAGGGCTATGGCTACACCTTC
CDR3 protein: CASSLFQQGEGYGYTF

clone size: NA
CDR3 length: 15
D gene: NA
V gene: TRBV18
J gene: TRBJ2-2
CDR3 DNA: TGTGCCAGCTCACCAAACGGGGAGGTCACCGGGGAGCTGTTTTTT
CDR3 protein: CASSPNGEVTGELFF

clone size: NA
CDR3 length: 15
D gene: NA
V gene: TRBV5-6
J gene: TRBJ2-3
CDR3 DNA: TGTGCCAGCAGCTTGGCCAGCAGGAGCACAGATACGCAGTATTTT
CDR3 protein: CASSLASRSTDTQYF

clone size: NA
CDR3 length: 15
D gene: NA
V gene: TRBV28
J gene: TRBJ2-3
CDR3 DNA: TGTGCCAGCAGTTCCGGACTAACTAGCACAGATACGCAGTATTTT
CDR3 protein: CASSSGLTSTDTQYF

clone size: NA
CDR3 length: 13
D gene: NA
V gene: TRBV24-1
J gene: TRBJ2-7
CDR3 DNA: TGTGCCACCAGTGATGGAGGGTTTGACGAGCAGTACTTC
CDR3 protein: CATSDGGFDEQYF

clone size: NA
CDR3 length: 13
D gene: NA
V gene: TRBV12-3/TRBV12-4
J gene: TRBJ2-3
CDR3 DNA: TGTGCCAGCAGTTTTGGAGGGTTAGATACGCAGTATTTT
CDR3 protein: CASSFGGLDTQYF

clone size: NA
CDR3 length: 14
D gene: NA
V gene: TRBV5-1
J gene: TRBJ2-2
CDR3 DNA: TGCGCCAGCAGCTTGGCCTCAGGGTCCGGGGAGCTGTTTTTT
CDR3 protein: CASSLASGSGELFF

clone size: NA
CDR3 length: 15
D gene: TRBD2
V gene: TRBV28
J gene: TRBJ2-7
CDR3 DNA: TGTGCCAGCAGTTTAAAGCCCTGGGGGGGAAACGAGCAGTACTTC
CDR3 protein: CASSLKPWGGNEQYF